The 27 T cell receptor beta chains given below trace back to one sample, sequenced in a study of T cell changes during pregnancy in multiple sclerosis. Generated by immunoSEQ multiplex PCR, the TCRdb table keeps only in-frame clones and is missing some. The table shows more than 50,000 clones, with around 90% occurring only once. The sequenced sample was peripheral blood, obtained before pregnancy. These receptors originate from a female donor with multiple sclerosis, enrolled in a pregnancy study.

The sample holds one count of this clone. The chain joins TRBV5-4 to TRBJ2-5, with D possibly matching TRBD1 (6 bases). This CDR3 is 15 amino acids long. The germline gives CDR1 SGHNT, CDR2 YYREEE (reference sequence). The V end lost 4 bases, the J end lost 4 bases, and 17 bases lay between the germline ends. CDR3 in DNA: TGTGCCAGCAGCCAAGTCTTTAGGGGGAGAGAGACCCAGTACTTC. It is translated as CASSQVFRGRETQYF. The whole variable domain, remainder taken from reference TRBV5-4 and TRBJ2-5, is ETGVTQSPTHLIKTRGQQVTLRCSSQSGHNTVSWYQQALGQGPQFIFQYYREEENGRGNFPPRFSGLQFPNYSSELNVNALELDDSALYLCASSQVFRGRETQYFGPGTRLLVL.

This clone was detected only once. The V gene is TRBV7-9, the J gene TRBJ1-5; D unresolved. With 2 bases removed from V and 7 bases from J, the gap between germline ends came to 12 bases. This CDR3 is 14 amino acids long. The germline V gene encodes CDR1 SEHNR and CDR2 FQNEAQ (reference sequence). CDR3 DNA: TGTGCCAGCAGCTTACCGGGATTTGAACAGCCCCAGCATTTT. This encodes CASSLPGFEQPQHF.

The DNA for the CDR3 is TGTGCCAGCTCACCGCCCGCGGGGGAGGAAGCTTTCTTT. This codes for CASSPPAGEEAFF. This rearrangement joins TRBV18 to TRBJ1-1, with TRBD1 as a possible D gene (5 bases). This CDR3 is built from 13 residues. V lost 3 bases and J 8 bases, leaving 13 bases between the germline ends. The germline CDR1 and CDR2 sequences are KGHSH and LQKENI.

The chain carries TRBV9 and TRBJ2-2, with D uncertain. CDR3 length: 13 amino acids. The V end was cut by 0 bases, the J end by 4 bases, with 4 bases between. The germline CDR1 and CDR2 sequences are SGDLS and YYNGEE. CDR3 amino acids: CASSVDGTGELFF. The CDR3 DNA is TGTGCCAGCAGCGTAGACGGCACCGGGGAGCTGTTTTTT.

This chain joins TRBV27 and TRBJ2-1, with 9 nucleotides matching TRBD2. Germline V gene data show CDR1 as MNHEY and CDR2 as SMNVEV (reference sequence). CDR3 size: 16 residues. V lost 3 bases and J lost 6; bases outside the gene matches: 9. CDR3 bases: TGTGCCAGCAGTTTTAGCGGGGGTTGGCAATTCAATGAGCAGTTCTTC. Amino acids: CASSFSGGWQFNEQFF.

V usage is TRBV4-3 and J usage is TRBJ1-2; weak D call: TRBD1 (6 bases). CDR1 and CDR2 from the germline V gene are LGHNA and YSLEER. V was shortened by 0 bases and J by 4 bases, with 12 bases between the two germline ends. This CDR3 is built from 15 residues. The CDR3 here is CASSQDRGIVYGYTF. The CDR3 nucleotides are TGCGCCAGCAGCCAAGATAGGGGGATAGTCTATGGCTACACCTTC.

V is TRBV2 and J is TRBJ1-5; no reliable D call. The CDR3 runs to 13 residues. Germline CDR1 reads SNHLY; CDR2 reads FYNNEI. The V end was cut by 6 bases, the J end by 0 bases, with 6 bases between. The CDR3 spells CASRAYSNQPQHF. For the CDR3, the DNA is TGTGCCAGCAGGGCATATAGCAATCAGCCCCAGCATTTT.

The chain couples TRBV6-5 to TRBJ2-3, with D possibly matching TRBD2 (5 bases). V was cut by 0 bases and J by 3 bases, with 7 bases left in between. Per germline, CDR1 MNHEY and CDR2 SVGAGI. The CDR3 contains 14 residues. CDR3 DNA sequence: TGTGCCAGCAGTTACTCAGAGGGAACAGATACGCAGTATTTT. Protein product: CASSYSEGTDTQYF.

The CDR3 coding sequence is TGTGCCAGCAGCTTAGGCGTCCAAGGGAGAAGGGCCGCACTATCACAGTTCTTC. As protein: CASSLGVQGRRAALSQFF. This chain uses TRBV5-6 with TRBJ2-1; TRBD2 might be the D (5 bases). The V end was cut by 2 bases, the J end by 13 bases, with 31 bases between. Germline CDR1 is SGHDT and CDR2 is YYEEEE. This CDR3 is 18 amino acids long. The full variable domain, completed using reference TRBV5-6 and TRBJ2-1, is DAGVTQSPTHLIKTRGQQVTLRCSPKSGHDTVSWYQQALGQGPQFIFQYYEEEERQRGNFPDRFSGHQFPNYSSELNVNALLLGDSALYLCASSLGVQGRRAALSQFFGPGTRLTVL.

The chain combines TRBV30 with TRBJ1-4; 7 nucleotides align to TRBD1. V dropped 0 bases and J dropped 4; count of bases not matched to a gene: 17. This CDR3 comprises 19 residues. Per the germline V gene, CDR1 is GTSNPN and CDR2 is SVGIG (reference sequence). The CDR3 DNA is TGTGCCTGGAGTGTAAATTTGAGGAGGGGGCGCGGATTTAATGAAAAACTGTTTTTT. Translating gives CAWSVNLRRGRGFNEKLFF.

This clone has just a few counts. Written as DNA, the CDR3 is TGTGCCAGCAGCCAAGCACAGGGAACTGAAGCTTTCTTT. It specifies CASSQAQGTEAFF. The V call is TRBV4-2, the J call TRBJ1-1; TRBD1 might be the D (6 bases). Germline CDR1 is LGHNA and CDR2 is YNFKEQ. This CDR3 is 13 amino acids long. V gave up 1 base and J gave up 5 bases, with 8 bases separating them.

This chain links TRBV7-8 with TRBJ1-4; D is unresolved. Trimming left V 5 bases short and J 4 bases short, with 17 bases between. Per germline, CDR1 SGHVS and CDR2 FQNEAQ. The CDR3 covers 16 residues. The DNA of the CDR3 is TGTGCCAGCAGCATGGCCCAACAGAGCCTTAATGAAAAACTGTTTTTT. Protein: CASSMAQQSLNEKLFF. Full variable domain (remainder filled in from reference TRBV7-8 and TRBJ1-4): GAGVSQSPRYKVAKRGQDVALRCDPISGHVSLFWYQQALGQGPEFLTYFQNEAQLDKSGLPSDRFFAERPEGSVSTLKIQRTQQEDSAVYLCASSMAQQSLNEKLFFGSGTQLSVL.

The CDR3 nucleotides read TGTGCCAGCAGCTCCAGGACAGGGGTCACCTACGAGCAGTACTTC. Amino acids: CASSSRTGVTYEQYF. The chain joins TRBV7-3 to TRBJ2-7; 9 nucleotides agree with TRBD1. Trimming cost V 4 bases and J 2 bases; bases outside gene matches: 6. Per the germline V gene, CDR1 is SGHTA and CDR2 is FQGTGA. The CDR3 consists of 15 residues.

The rearrangement links TRBV5-4 to TRBJ2-7; TRBD2 matches 9 bases. Germline V gives CDR1 SGHNT, CDR2 YYREEE (reference sequence). This CDR3 contains 15 residues. V shed 1 base, J shed 3 bases, and the junction held 5 bases outside the gene matches. The CDR3 sequence is CASSLSSGGLYEQYF. As DNA, the CDR3 is TGTGCCAGCAGCTTGAGTAGCGGGGGACTCTACGAGCAGTACTTC.

The V and J genes are TRBV6-1 and TRBJ2-1, with D possibly matching TRBD1 (5 bases). This CDR3 is 15 amino acids long. V was clipped by 10 bases and J by 0 bases, with 16 bases between them. Germline V gene sequence: CDR1 MNHNS, CDR2 SASEGT. Here the CDR3 reads CATQQVPSSYNEQFF. The CDR3 DNA sequence: TGTGCCACCCAACAGGTCCCGAGCTCCTACAATGAGCAGTTCTTC.

The chain links TRBV5-8 to TRBJ2-3, with 7 positions matching TRBD1. Germline V gives CDR1 SGHTS, CDR2 YDEGEE. This CDR3 has 15 amino acids. The trim removed 4 bases at V and 7 bases at J, leaving 12 bases unmatched. CDR3 in DNA: TGTGCCAGCAGCGGGGTGGGGGACAGACTTTATACGCAGTATTTT. It codes for CASSGVGDRLYTQYF.

The V call is TRBV19, the J call TRBJ1-3, with a weak D call TRBD1 (6 bases). Trimming left V 3 bases short and J 3 bases short, with 12 bases between. This CDR3 has 15 residues. In germline, CDR1 is LNHDA, CDR2 SQIVND (reference sequence). The CDR3, as DNA: TGTGCCAGTAGTATGAGGGGGGGAAGTGGAAACACCATATATTTT. It specifies CASSMRGGSGNTIYF.

This clone was counted once. The genes are TRBV6-5 and TRBJ1-2; 7 bases fit TRBD1. V shed 7 bases and J 8 bases; nucleotides not matched to a gene: 10. Per the germline V gene, CDR1 is MNHEY and CDR2 is SVGAGI. The CDR3 has 13 amino acids. The CDR3: CASTPGGGSGYTF. CDR3 coding DNA: TGTGCCAGCACCCCAGGAGGGGGCAGCGGCTACACCTTC.

The CDR3 loop is CASSDWTSGDTQYF. The CDR3 DNA reads as TGTGCCAGCAGTGACTGGACTAGCGGCGATACGCAGTATTTT. The chain uses TRBV25-1 and TRBJ2-3; 10 nucleotides agree with TRBD2. Trimming took 3 bases from V and 6 from J; bases not matched to a gene: 3. The CDR3 sequence is 14 residues long. Germline loops: CDR1 MGHDK, CDR2 SYGVNS.

CDR3 coding DNA: TGTGCCAGCAGCACTAGGACAGTCAGGGAGCAGTACTTC. Translated, it gives CASSTRTVREQYF. This chain connects TRBV5-6 to TRBJ2-7, with a tentative D call TRBD1 (6 bases). Looked up from germline, CDR1 is SGHDT and CDR2 is YYEEEE. The ends were cut back, 4 bases at V and 7 bases at J, with 15 bases in the middle. The CDR3 sequence is 13 residues long.

The gene calls are TRBV5-5 and TRBJ2-5, with a tentative D call TRBD1 (5 bases). Trimming cost V 0 bases and J 3 bases, with 9 bases left between them. Looked up from germline, CDR1 is SGHKS and CDR2 is YYEKEE (reference sequence). CDR3 size: 14 residues. CDR3 sequence reads: CASSLGQGKETQYF. The CDR3 nucleotides read TGTGCCAGCAGCTTGGGTCAGGGAAAAGAGACCCAGTACTTC.

This clone was picked up a small number of times. The CDR3 DNA reads TGCAGCGTTGAAGACAGATTCAATCAGCCCCAGCATTTT. Amino acid sequence: CSVEDRFNQPQHF. The chain couples TRBV29-1 to TRBJ1-5; D is undetermined. The V and J ends lost 0 bases and 3 bases respectively, with 6 bases between them. Germline CDR1 reads SQVTM; CDR2 reads ANQGSEA. The CDR3 is 13 residues long.

In this sample, this clone turned up a few times. J is TRBJ2-7 and V is TRBV6-1, with 10 bases lining up with TRBD2. J was trimmed by 6 bases and V by 3 bases; bases with no gene match: 8. CDR1 is MNHNS and CDR2 is SASEGT in the germline V gene. The CDR3 is 15 amino acids. CDR3 in amino acids: CASSESGGGSREQYF. The CDR3 DNA reads TGTGCCAGCAGTGAGAGCGGGGGGGGCTCTCGCGAGCAGTACTTC.

V usage is TRBV5-5 and J usage is TRBJ2-1; D gene uncertain. The CDR3 has 13 residues. Germline V gene data show CDR1 as SGHKS and CDR2 as YYEKEE (reference sequence). Trimming left V 0 bases short and J 15 bases short, with 16 bases between. The CDR3 bases are TGTGCCAGCAGCTTGGAGATTTATCGACAACGGTTCTTC. It is translated as CASSLEIYRQRFF.

This sequence joins TRBV10-3 and TRBJ1-1; D is possibly TRBD1 (5 bases). The germline V and J ends were trimmed by 5 bases and 1 base, with 14 bases remaining between them. CDR1 ENHRY and CDR2 SYGVKD come from the germline V gene. The CDR3 spans 15 residues. The DNA of the CDR3 is TGTGCCATCAGTCAAAAAGGGGCAGCGAACACTGAAGCTTTCTTT. Encoded protein: CAISQKGAANTEAFF.

V gene TRBV19 combines with J gene TRBJ2-3; TRBD1 matches 7 bases. The CDR3 is made up of 15 amino acids. In germline, CDR1 is LNHDA, CDR2 SQIVND (reference sequence). Trimming at V came to 4 bases and at J to 2 bases, leaving 6 bases not matched to a gene. The CDR3, as DNA: TGTGCCAGTAGTACCCCACAGGGGCACACAGATACGCAGTATTTT. Protein product: CASSTPQGHTDTQYF.

The count of this clone is one. This chain uses TRBV6-5 with TRBJ1-6; D remains unclear. The CDR3 has 15 residues. V gave up 3 bases and J gave up 4 bases, with 10 bases separating them. From germline, CDR1 is MNHEY and CDR2 SVGAGI. The CDR3 coding sequence is TGTGCCAGCAGTTATTTACAACAGTATAATTCACCCCTCCACTTT. Protein product: CASSYLQQYNSPLHF.